This T cell receptor (beta chain) came from a study of blood T cells in healthy people across ages. Alongside a J-beta primer mix, a sample-barcoded 5' primer served in a second PCR lasting roughly 7 to 12 cycles. TCRdb ran MiXCR on the 5' RACE reads and lists one entry per CDR3 protein. This sample has 760,000 or so distinct CDR3 sequences, with roughly 25% found just once. Trimming took off 2 bases at V and 0 bases at J, with 18 bases between the two ends. Per germline, CDR1 SGHRS and CDR2 YFSETQ. The CDR3 runs 17 residues. Another study also made use of these data, one on T cells of mothers and their children.

This TCR was recovered from a boy between 10 and 17 years old in good health. The chain uses TRBV5-1 and TRBJ2-7, with D possibly TRBD1 on 6 matching bases. The source material was blood. The CDR3 region is CASSFEGAQGTSYEQYF. CDR3 DNA: TGCGCCAGCAGCTTCGAAGGGGCCCAGGGGACCTCCTACGAGCAGTACTTC. Filled out from reference TRBV5-1 and TRBJ2-7, the complete variable domain reads KAGVTQTPRYLIKTRGQQVTLSCSPISGHRSVSWYQQTPGQGLQFLFEYFSETQRNKGNFPGRFSGRQFSNSRSEMNVSTLELGDSALYLCASSFEGAQGTSYEQYFGPGTRLTVT.